This entry concerns a single TCR beta chain. Antigen: not known. This specimen belongs to a study of tumor-infiltrating lymphocytes in primary liver carcinoma. Study context: The patient group consisted of men and women aged 30 to 69 years. The study's findings and limits: Pairs of tumor regions overlapped more than tumor-adjacent and tumor-blood pairs did. Tumor top-250-clone fractions significantly exceeded those of blood (p = 0.039).

With a constant-region primer, TCR beta cDNA was made from about 0.5 ug of total RNA. Three rounds of nested multiplex PCR with slightly modified ARM-PCR produced TCR beta libraries. A C-beta reverse primer and TRBV1-TRBV30 forward primers served in each of the first two PCR rounds, at approximately 10 cycles apiece. TCRdb used MiXCR to reprocess the multiplex PCR reads, holding one entry per CDR3 protein. Of fewer than 250,000 distinct CDR3 sequences in the sample, approximately 86% are singletons; the top ten hold 15% to 20%. Co-extraction yielded RNA and DNA from about 20-30 mg of unsorted bulk tissue. Resecting the tumor surgically was how the patients' primary liver carcinoma was treated. The V end lost 6 bases, the J end lost 15 bases, and 22 bases lay between the germline ends. The CDR3 covers 13 residues. Looked up from germline, CDR1 is MNHEY and CDR2 is SVGEGT.

The receptor was isolated from a man aged 40-50 years with primary liver carcinoma and hepatitis B virus infection. Sequencing was carried out using tumor tissue from primary liver carcinoma. This rearrangement joins TRBV6-2 or TRBV6-3 to TRBJ2-3, with a weak D call TRBD2 (6 bases). CDR3 residues: CASSPMRGGRQYF. DNA for the CDR3: TGTGCCAGCAGCCCCATGCGGGGCGGACGGCAATATTTT.